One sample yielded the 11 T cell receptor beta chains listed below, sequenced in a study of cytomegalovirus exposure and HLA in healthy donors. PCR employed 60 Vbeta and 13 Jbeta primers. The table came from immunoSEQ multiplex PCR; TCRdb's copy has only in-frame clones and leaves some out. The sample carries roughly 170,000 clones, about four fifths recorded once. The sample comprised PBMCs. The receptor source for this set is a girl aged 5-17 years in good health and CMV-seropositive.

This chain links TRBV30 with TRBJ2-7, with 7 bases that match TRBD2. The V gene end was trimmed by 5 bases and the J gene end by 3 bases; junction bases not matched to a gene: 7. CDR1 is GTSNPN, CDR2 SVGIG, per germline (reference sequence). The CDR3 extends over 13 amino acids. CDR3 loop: CAWEAQRGYEQYF. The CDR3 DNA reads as TGTGCCTGGGAGGCCCAGCGGGGCTACGAGCAGTACTTC. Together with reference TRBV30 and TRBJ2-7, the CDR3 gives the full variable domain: SQTIHQWPATLVQPVGSPLSLECTVEGTSNPNLYWYRQAAGRGLQLLFYSVGIGQISSEVPQNLSASRPQDRQFILSSKKLLLSDSGFYLCAWEAQRGYEQYFGPGTRLTVT.

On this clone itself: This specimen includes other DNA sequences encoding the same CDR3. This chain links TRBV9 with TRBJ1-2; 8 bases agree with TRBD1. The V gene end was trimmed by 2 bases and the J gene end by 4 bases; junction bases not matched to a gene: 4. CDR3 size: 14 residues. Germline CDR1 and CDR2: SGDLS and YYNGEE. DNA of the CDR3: TGTGCCAGCAGCGTCGGACAGGGAGGCTATGGCTACACCTTC. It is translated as CASSVGQGGYGYTF.

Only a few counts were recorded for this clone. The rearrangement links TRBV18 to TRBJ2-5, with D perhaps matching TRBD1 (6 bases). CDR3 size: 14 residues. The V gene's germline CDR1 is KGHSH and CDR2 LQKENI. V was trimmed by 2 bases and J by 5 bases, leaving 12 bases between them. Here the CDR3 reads CASSPGQLLETQYF. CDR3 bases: TGTGCCAGCTCACCAGGACAGTTGTTGGAGACCCAGTACTTC.

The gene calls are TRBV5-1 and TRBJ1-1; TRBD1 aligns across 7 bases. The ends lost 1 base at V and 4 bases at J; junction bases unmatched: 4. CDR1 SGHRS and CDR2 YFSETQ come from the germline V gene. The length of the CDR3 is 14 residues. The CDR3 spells CASSLNRGSTEAFF. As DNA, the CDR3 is TGCGCCAGCAGCTTGAACAGGGGTAGCACTGAAGCTTTCTTT.

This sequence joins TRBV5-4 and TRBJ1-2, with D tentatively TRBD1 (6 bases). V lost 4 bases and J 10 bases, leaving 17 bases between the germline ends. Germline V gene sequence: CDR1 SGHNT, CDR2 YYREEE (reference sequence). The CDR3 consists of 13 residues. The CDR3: CASSLIYTGNYTF. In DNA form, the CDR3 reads TGTGCCAGCAGCCTCATATATACAGGGAACTACACCTTC. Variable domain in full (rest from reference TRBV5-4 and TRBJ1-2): ETGVTQSPTHLIKTRGQQVTLRCSSQSGHNTVSWYQQALGQGPQFIFQYYREEENGRGNFPPRFSGLQFPNYSSELNVNALELDDSALYLCASSLIYTGNYTFGSGTRLTVV.

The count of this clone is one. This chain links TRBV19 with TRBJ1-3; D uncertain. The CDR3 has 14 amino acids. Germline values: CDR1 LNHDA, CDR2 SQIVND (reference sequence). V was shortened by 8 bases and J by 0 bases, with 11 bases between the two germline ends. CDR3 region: CASELGVSGNTIYF. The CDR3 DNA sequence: TGTGCCAGTGAACTGGGAGTCTCTGGAAACACCATATATTTT.

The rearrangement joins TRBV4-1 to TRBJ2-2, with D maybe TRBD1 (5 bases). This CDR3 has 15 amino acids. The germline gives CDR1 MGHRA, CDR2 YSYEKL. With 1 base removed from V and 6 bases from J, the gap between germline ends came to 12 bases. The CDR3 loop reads CASSQAQGSSGELFF. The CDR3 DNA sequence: TGCGCCAGCAGCCAAGCTCAGGGTTCTTCCGGGGAGCTGTTTTTT.

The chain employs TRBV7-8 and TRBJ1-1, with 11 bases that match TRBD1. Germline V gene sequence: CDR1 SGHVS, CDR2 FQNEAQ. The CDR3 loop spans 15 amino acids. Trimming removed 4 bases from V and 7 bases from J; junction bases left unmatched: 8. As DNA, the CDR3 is TGTGCCAGCAGCTCCCGGGACAGGGGGTCACATGAAGCTTTCTTT. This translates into CASSSRDRGSHEAFF.

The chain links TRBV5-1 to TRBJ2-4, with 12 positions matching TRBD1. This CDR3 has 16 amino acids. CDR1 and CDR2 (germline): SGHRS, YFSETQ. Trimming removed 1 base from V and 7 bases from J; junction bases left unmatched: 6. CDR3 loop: CASSLTGTGGSNIQYF. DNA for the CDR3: TGCGCCAGCAGCTTGACCGGGACAGGGGGCTCGAACATTCAGTACTTC. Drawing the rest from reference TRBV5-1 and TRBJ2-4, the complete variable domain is KAGVTQTPRYLIKTRGQQVTLSCSPISGHRSVSWYQQTPGQGLQFLFEYFSETQRNKGNFPGRFSGRQFSNSRSEMNVSTLELGDSALYLCASSLTGTGGSNIQYFGAGTRLSVL.

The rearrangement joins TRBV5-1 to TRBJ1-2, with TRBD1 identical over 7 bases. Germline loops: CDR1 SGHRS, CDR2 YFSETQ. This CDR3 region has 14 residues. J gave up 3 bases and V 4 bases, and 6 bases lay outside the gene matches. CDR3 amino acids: CASSQTGTDYGYTF. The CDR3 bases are TGCGCCAGCAGCCAAACCGGGACAGACTATGGCTACACCTTC.

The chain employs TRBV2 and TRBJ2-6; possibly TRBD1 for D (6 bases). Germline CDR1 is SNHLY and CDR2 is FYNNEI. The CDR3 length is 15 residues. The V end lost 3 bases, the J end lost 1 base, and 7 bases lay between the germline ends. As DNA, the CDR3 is TGTGCCAGCAGTGACAGGGGATCTGGGGCCAACGTCCTGACTTTC. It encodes CASSDRGSGANVLTF.